One sample yielded the 11 T cell receptor beta chains listed below, sequenced in a study of CD8 T cells in Susac syndrome. With random hexamers, roughly 0.45 to 1 ug RNA was reverse transcribed. TCRdb analysed the immunoSEQ multiplex PCR reads with MiXCR anew, one entry per CDR3 protein. The table shows about 180,000 distinct CDR3 sequences, with approximately 95% occurring only once. The specimen sequenced was CD4+ T cells from PBMCs. These TCRs come from a human donor with multiple sclerosis.

This chain connects TRBV10-3 to TRBJ2-3, with 8 nucleotides matching TRBD1. J gave up 5 bases and V 10 bases, and 8 bases lay outside the gene matches. Germline values: CDR1 ENHRY, CDR2 SYGVKD. The CDR3 sequence is 13 residues long. The CDR3 DNA follows: TGTGCCAACCGGGACAGGAGAGAAGATACGCAGTATTTT. This translates into CANRDRREDTQYF.

The V and J genes are TRBV2 and TRBJ1-2; a possible D gene is TRBD1 (6 bases). Germline CDR1 reads SNHLY; CDR2 reads FYNNEI. The CDR3 totals 14 residues. V was cut by 6 bases and J by 4 bases, with 15 bases left in between. CDR3 protein: CASSPSTGFYGYTF. The DNA of the CDR3 is TGTGCCAGCAGCCCATCCACAGGGTTCTATGGCTACACCTTC. Filled out from reference TRBV2 and TRBJ1-2, the complete variable domain reads EPEVTQTPSHQVTQMGQEVILRCVPISNHLYFYWYRQILGQKVEFLVSFYNNEISEKSEIFDDQFSVERPDGSNFTLKIRSTKLEDSAMYFCASSPSTGFYGYTFGSGTRLTVV.

DNA of the CDR3: TGTGCCAGCAGTTTCTCCGGGGGAGGGAAGACCCAGTACTTC. Protein product: CASSFSGGGKTQYF. The gene calls are TRBV12-3 or TRBV12-4 and TRBJ2-5; 7 bases map to TRBD2. V lost 3 bases and J lost 6; bases outside the gene matches: 7. The CDR3 totals 14 residues.

This clonotype has just one count. The V call is TRBV12-3 or TRBV12-4, the J call TRBJ1-2; D is unresolved. Trimming left V 1 base short and J 1 base short, with 4 bases between. The CDR3 has 13 amino acids. The CDR3 sequence is CASSLEINYGYTF. The CDR3 coding sequence is TGTGCCAGCAGTTTAGAGATTAACTATGGCTACACCTTC.

The table lists this clonotype with a count of one. The CDR3 nucleotides read TGCAGTGCTCAAAGGGGACGCGAGCAGTACTTC. Protein sequence: CSAQRGREQYF. This chain joins TRBV20-1 and TRBJ2-7; possibly TRBD1 or TRBD2 for D (5 bases each). In germline, CDR1 is DFQATT, CDR2 SNEGSKA (reference sequence). V lost 5 bases to trimming and J lost 6 bases, with 11 bases between them. This CDR3 region has 11 residues.

The rearrangement joins TRBV5-1 to TRBJ2-7; D may be TRBD2 (6 bases). Between the trimmed V and J ends, which lost 1 base and 7 bases, there was a span of 9 bases. From germline, CDR1 is SGHRS and CDR2 YFSETQ. CDR3 length: 12 amino acids. CDR3 protein: CASSLPAGEQYF. Here the CDR3 DNA reads TGCGCCAGCAGCTTGCCGGCGGGGGAGCAGTACTTC.

The DNA for the CDR3 is TGTGCCAGCAGCCCTGGGGGTTTCGAGACCCAGTACTTC. It is translated as CASSPGGFETQYF. J is TRBJ2-5 and V is TRBV3-1, with D perhaps assigned TRBD1 or TRBD2 (5 bases each). The germline CDR1 and CDR2 sequences are LGHDT and YNNKEL (reference sequence). V was clipped by 4 bases and J by 5 bases, with 11 bases between them. The CDR3 covers 13 residues.

V usage is TRBV6-1 and J usage is TRBJ1-2; D call uncertain. There are 17 residues in the CDR3. The V end lost 6 bases, the J end lost 2 bases, and 22 bases lay between the germline ends. Germline V gene lookup returns CDR1 MNHNS and CDR2 SASEGT. The CDR3 DNA sequence: TGTGCCAGCAGCCTATACGCCATCCCGGGCCGAAACTATGGCTACACCTTC. Translated, it gives CASSLYAIPGRNYGYTF.

This chain links TRBV20-1 with TRBJ2-5; 7 positions agree with TRBD1. Trimming at V came to 4 bases and at J to 2 bases, leaving 4 bases not matched to a gene. Per the germline V gene, CDR1 is DFQATT and CDR2 is SNEGSKA (reference sequence). This CDR3 is built from 13 residues. The CDR3 region is CSAIRQGQETQYF. For the CDR3, the DNA is TGCAGTGCTATCCGACAGGGTCAAGAGACCCAGTACTTC.

This sequence joins TRBV5-6 and TRBJ1-1; TRBD1 matches 9 bases. The V gene end was trimmed by 4 bases and the J gene end by 0 bases; junction bases not matched to a gene: 10. The CDR3 runs 17 residues. CDR1 is SGHDT, CDR2 YYEEEE, per germline. The CDR3 is CASSPGTGRPMNTEAFF. In DNA, the CDR3 is TGTGCCAGCAGCCCGGGGACAGGGAGACCCATGAACACTGAAGCTTTCTTT.

DNA of the CDR3: TGTGCCACCAGTGATTCGCCGTGGGGGGCTCCTTACAATGAGCAGTTCTTC. Its translation: CATSDSPWGAPYNEQFF. The rearrangement uses TRBV24-1 and TRBJ2-1; D could derive from TRBD1 or TRBD2 (6 bases each). V lost 2 bases, J lost 4 bases, and 17 bases lay in between. The CDR3 is 17 residues long. Germline lookup yields CDR1 KGHDR and CDR2 SFDVKD.